Listed below are T cell receptor beta chains from one sample, sequenced in a study of cytomegalovirus exposure and HLA in healthy donors. Clones were read by immunoSEQ multiplex PCR, and TCRdb kept only the in-frame ones, dropping some. The sample yields around 130,000 clones, about 74% seen once. The sequenced sample was PBMCs. All receptors come from a woman aged 60-70 years in good health and CMV-seronegative. CDR3s include the opening cysteine and the closing phenylalanine or tryptophan. The order of the fields is D gene, clone size, J gene, V gene, CDR3 DNA, CDR3 protein. A D gene is named only where the DNA matches it firmly. Clone size, where shown, is once, few, many, or a class for clones that have expanded.

TRBD1,few,TRBJ2-7,TRBV9,TGTGCCAGCAGCGCCGGGACAGCCTACGAGCAGTACTTC,CASSAGTAYEQYF
TRBD1,few,TRBJ1-5,TRBV27,TGTGCCAGCAGTTTAAGAGGGACAGTGGGTCAGCCCCAGCATTTT,CASSLRGTVGQPQHF
-,-,TRBJ2-7,TRBV7-3,TGTGCCAGCAGCTCCCTCCCCAGGGGAGAGCAGTACTTC,CASSSLPRGEQYF
-,-,TRBJ2-7,TRBV7-2,TGTGCCAGCAGCTTAGCGCGGGGTAATGTCGAGCAGTACTTC,CASSLARGNVEQYF
TRBD2,-,TRBJ2-7,TRBV10-3,TGTGCCATCAGTGAAGTGGCGGGGGGAAACTACGAGCAGTACTTC,CAISEVAGGNYEQYF
-,-,TRBJ2-2,TRBV28,TGTGCCAGCAGTCCCAGGGCCGGCACCGGGGAGCTGTTTTTT,CASSPRAGTGELFF
-,-,TRBJ1-2,TRBV19,TGTGCCAGTAGTATAGATTATGTCTATGGCTACACCTTC,CASSIDYVYGYTF
TRBD2,-,TRBJ2-7,TRBV27,TGTGCCAGCAGGAGGGGATTCAGCGGGAGTCCCTACGAGCAGTACTTC,CASRRGFSGSPYEQYF
-,-,TRBJ2-7,TRBV7-3,TGTGCCAGCGCAAGGCAGGGGGGTTCCTACGAGCAGTACTTC,CASARQGGSYEQYF
TRBD2,-,TRBJ2-5,TRBV9,TGTGCCAGCAGCGCCGAGGGCGGCGGTGCTAGCGGGGACCAAGAGACCCAGTACTTC,CASSAEGGGASGDQETQYF
-,few,TRBJ2-7,TRBV2,TGTGCCAGCAGAGGGGGGGCAGGGGTTTCGTACGAGCAGTACTTC,CASRGGAGVSYEQYF
-,-,TRBJ2-3,TRBV27,TGTGCCAGCAGTTTACCAAGAAGCGCAGATACGCAGTATTTT,CASSLPRSADTQYF
-,few,TRBJ1-5,TRBV5-1,TGCGCCAGCAGCTTGGAAACAGGGAGTTATCAGCCCCAGCATTTT,CASSLETGSYQPQHF
-,-,TRBJ2-1,TRBV4-1,TGCGCCAGCAGCCCCCCCGGCGGCGCGAGCTCCTACAATGAGCAGTTCTTC,CASSPPGGASSYNEQFF
TRBD2,once,TRBJ2-1,TRBV5-4,TGTGCCAGCAGCCAACCGACTAGCCAGAATGAGCAGTTCTTC,CASSQPTSQNEQFF
-,-,TRBJ1-2,TRBV5-1,TGCGCCAGCAGCTTGTGGGGGGACTATGGCTACACCTTC,CASSLWGDYGYTF
-,few,TRBJ1-5,TRBV2,TGTGCCAGCAGGGTGGGAGGGCCCAATCAGCCCCAGCATTTT,CASRVGGPNQPQHF
-,-,TRBJ1-4,TRBV7-9,TGTTCCAGCAGCTTAGGCTCCGGGAATGAAAAACTGTTTTTT,CSSSLGSGNEKLFF
-,-,TRBJ1-2,TRBV30,TGTGCCTGGAGTGTACAAGGGGGGGCCTTCTATGGCTACACCTTC,CAWSVQGGAFYGYTF
-,-,TRBJ2-7,TRBV5-4,TGTGCCAGCAGCTTGGGAGGGCTAGCGACCTCCTACGAGCAGTACTTC,CASSLGGLATSYEQYF
TRBD2,once,TRBJ2-2,TRBV7-3,TGTGCCAGCAGCTCCCGCCGAGGCGGGGGGAGGGTCAACACCGGGGAGCTGTTTTTT,CASSSRRGGGRVNTGELFF
-,-,TRBJ1-1,TRBV6-5,TGTGCCAGCAGCCCGAGTTGGACTGGAACTGAAGCTTTCTTT,CASSPSWTGTEAFF
TRBD2,-,TRBJ2-7,TRBV9,TGTGCCAGCAGCGCGGGCGGGAGGTTTTACGAGCAGTACTTC,CASSAGGRFYEQYF
-,-,TRBJ1-6,TRBV21-1,TGTGCCAGCAGCTCCCGGAGTCAAACTGATAATTCACCCCTCCACTTT,CASSSRSQTDNSPLHF
TRBD2,-,TRBJ2-1,TRBV19,TGTGCCAGTAGTACTCTGGGGACTAGCGGGTACAATGAGCAGTTCTTC,CASSTLGTSGYNEQFF
-,-,TRBJ1-5,TRBV7-3,TGTGCCAGCAGCTTAGCCCCTATGCAGCCCCAGCATTTT,CASSLAPMQPQHF
TRBD2,-,TRBJ2-5,TRBV11-2,TGTGCCAGCAGCTTAGGCCGGGGACTAGCGGGGAGGCAAGAGACCCAGTACTTC,CASSLGRGLAGRQETQYF
TRBD2,-,TRBJ2-7,TRBV11-2,TGTGCCAGCAGCTTATCCGCGGGAGGGGCTTCCTACGAGCAGTACTTC,CASSLSAGGASYEQYF
-,-,TRBJ2-5,TRBV5-1,TGCGCCAGCAGCTTGGGGGCCAGCACCCAAGAGACCCAGTACTTC,CASSLGASTQETQYF
-,-,TRBJ2-1,TRBV4-1,TGCGCCAGCAGCCAACCGGCAGGCTACAATGAGCAGTTCTTC,CASSQPAGYNEQFF
-,few,TRBJ2-2,TRBV2,TGTGCCAGCAGGGGACTGCCGTCCGGGACTAACACCGGGGAGCTGTTTTTT,CASRGLPSGTNTGELFF
TRBD1,-,TRBJ1-2,TRBV5-1,TGCGCCAGCAGCTTGCGGACAGGGGACTATGGCTACACCTTC,CASSLRTGDYGYTF
TRBD2,-,TRBJ2-2,TRBV5-1,TGCGCCAGCAGCTTGGAGTCGGGACTACTGATTTCCACCGGGGAGCTGTTTTTT,CASSLESGLLISTGELFF
-,-,TRBJ1-2,TRBV6-1,TGTGCCAGCAGCCGCGACAGCAACTATGGCTACACCTTC,CASSRDSNYGYTF
-,-,TRBJ2-1,TRBV19,TGTGCCAGTAGTCCTATTAAGGCGGGAAACAATGAGCAGTTCTTC,CASSPIKAGNNEQFF
-,-,TRBJ1-1,TRBV5-8,TGTGCCAGCAGCTTCACAGGGAACACTGAAGCTTTCTTT,CASSFTGNTEAFF
-,-,TRBJ2-3,TRBV28,TGTGCCAGCAGTTCCCTAGGGATGAGGGCCGCTGCCACAGATACGCAGTATTTT,CASSSLGMRAAATDTQYF
TRBD2,-,TRBJ2-5,TRBV7-2,TGTGCCAGCAGCTTAGGGGGAGGGAGCCAAGAGACCCAGTACTTC,CASSLGGGSQETQYF
-,-,TRBJ2-2,TRBV5-1,TGCGCCAGCAGCTCGACAGTGTCGAACACCGGGGAGCTGTTTTTT,CASSSTVSNTGELFF
-,-,TRBJ1-6,TRBV5-6,TGTGCCAGCAGCTTGGGCGCGAGTGCCTCCTATAATTCACCCCTCCACTTT,CASSLGASASYNSPLHF
-,-,TRBJ2-5,TRBV18,TGTGCCAGCTCACCACCCAACAGGGACCAAGAGACCCAGTACTTC,CASSPPNRDQETQYF
-,-,TRBJ2-7,TRBV4-2,TGTGCCAGCAGCCAAGATCTACAGAACTACGAGCAGTACTTC,CASSQDLQNYEQYF
TRBD1,-,TRBJ2-5,TRBV14,TGTGCCAGCAGGCGACAGGGATTTTCGGAGACCCAGTACTTC,CASRRQGFSETQYF